These 20 T cell receptor beta chains were sequenced from one sample in a study of blood T cell repertoires in COVID-19. TCRdb keeps only in-frame clones here, not all; method: immunoSEQ multiplex PCR. The sample carries some 160,000 clones, 88% recorded once. The specimen was peripheral blood. These TCRs come from a middle-aged man who had recovered from COVID-19.

A few counts support this clone. The chain employs TRBV7-7 and TRBJ1-1; TRBD1 is a possible D gene (5 bases). This CDR3 spans 15 amino acids. Looked up from germline, CDR1 is SSHAT and CDR2 is FNYEAQ (reference sequence). V lost 5 bases, J lost 1 base, and 14 bases lay in between. The CDR3 is CASSPPPTGNTEAFF. As DNA, the CDR3 is TGTGCCAGCAGCCCTCCTCCTACAGGGAACACTGAAGCTTTCTTT.

The chain employs TRBV7-3 and TRBJ2-3; tentatively, D is TRBD2 (6 bases). CDR1 SGHTA and CDR2 FQGTGA come from the germline V gene. The CDR3 loop spans 15 amino acids. Deletions cut 5 bases from V and 0 bases from J, with 12 bases between. The CDR3 bases are TGTGCCAGCAGCCGGAGCGGGTTAAGCACAGATACGCAGTATTTT. Protein: CASSRSGLSTDTQYF.

This clone has only one observation. The CDR3 spells CASSFQRAYEQYF. CDR3 DNA: TGTGCCAGCAGCTTTCAGCGCGCCTACGAGCAGTACTTC. The gene calls are TRBV7-2 and TRBJ2-7; D unclear. CDR3 length: 13 residues. The germline V gene encodes CDR1 SGHTA and CDR2 FQGNSA. Trimming took 3 bases from V and 2 from J, leaving 8 bases between them.

The genes are TRBV27 and TRBJ2-2, with a weak D call TRBD2 (6 bases). The CDR3 is 15 residues long. The V end was cut by 5 bases, the J end by 5 bases, with 15 bases between. Germline V gives CDR1 MNHEY, CDR2 SMNVEV (reference sequence). This CDR3 reads CASSARLVTTGELFF. In DNA, the CDR3 is TGTGCCAGCAGTGCCCGACTAGTAACTACCGGGGAGCTGTTTTTT.

This clone was detected only a few times. The V and J genes are TRBV18 and TRBJ2-1; D might be TRBD2 (6 bases). V shed 3 bases and J shed 3 bases, with 15 bases lying between them. There are 16 residues in the CDR3. Germline lookup yields CDR1 KGHSH and CDR2 LQKENI. The CDR3, as DNA: TGTGCCAGCTCACCGGCGGGACTCCATTACTACAATGAGCAGTTCTTC. Amino acid sequence: CASSPAGLHYYNEQFF.

CDR3 sequence: CASSPDRGKEKLFF. The CDR3 DNA reads TGTGCCAGCAGTCCGGACAGGGGTAAAGAAAAACTGTTTTTT. This chain links TRBV6-5 with TRBJ1-4; 9 bases match TRBD1. This CDR3 has 14 residues. With 5 bases clipped from V and 8 bases from J, the junction kept 6 bases outside the gene matches. Germline loops: CDR1 MNHEY, CDR2 SVGAGI.

This chain connects TRBV5-1 to TRBJ1-2; a possible D gene is TRBD1 (6 bases). The length of the CDR3 is 16 residues. Trimming removed 3 bases from V and 6 bases from J, with 21 bases in between. Germline loops: CDR1 SGHRS, CDR2 YFSETQ. CDR3 in amino acids: CASSSSLDRRRHGYTF. The CDR3 DNA reads as TGCGCCAGCAGCTCAAGCTTAGACAGGAGAAGGCATGGCTACACCTTC.

V gene TRBV4-3 combines with J gene TRBJ1-4; 12 bases align to TRBD1. The CDR3 is 15 residues long. V lost 2 bases, J lost 11 bases, and 6 bases stayed unmatched. Per germline, CDR1 LGHNA and CDR2 YSLEER. Here the CDR3 DNA reads TGCGCCAGCAGCCAAACGGGACAGGGGGCGTTTAAACTGTTTTTT. It codes for CASSQTGQGAFKLFF.

The chain links TRBV25-1 to TRBJ2-5, with 9 bases fitting TRBD1. The CDR3 covers 16 residues. Germline CDR1 and CDR2: MGHDK and SYGVNS. V was clipped by 3 bases and J by 4 bases; unmatched bases: 9. CDR3 coding DNA: TGTGCCAGCAGTGACCCGGGACAGGGAGTAGGAGAGACCCAGTACTTC. Amino acid sequence: CASSDPGQGVGETQYF.

V and J are TRBV19 and TRBJ1-5, with D possibly being TRBD1 (5 bases). This CDR3 has 16 amino acids. V shed 7 bases and J shed 5 bases, with 21 bases lying between them. Germline V gene sequence: CDR1 LNHDA, CDR2 SQIVND (reference sequence). The DNA of the CDR3 is TGTGCCAGTACGCTTCGAGGGACTAAGCAGTATCAGCCCCAGCATTTT. Its translation: CASTLRGTKQYQPQHF.

The chain joins TRBV3-1 (or the pseudogene TRBV3-2) to TRBJ1-6; D may be TRBD1 (5 bases). This CDR3 is built from 15 residues. Germline V gives CDR1 LGHDT, CDR2 YNNKEL (reference sequence). Trimming removed 1 base from V and 8 bases from J, with 12 bases in between. DNA of the CDR3: TGTGCCAGCAGCCAAGTAGTTGGAGGGGATTCACCCCTCCACTTT. Translation gives CASSQVVGGDSPLHF.

This sequence joins TRBV2 and TRBJ1-5; no clear D. CDR3 length: 14 amino acids. CDR1 is SNHLY, CDR2 FYNNEI, per germline. The germline V and J ends were trimmed by 7 bases and 1 base, with 11 bases remaining between them. CDR3 bases: TGTGCCAGCAAAGATGGCAGGAGCAATCAGCCCCAGCATTTT. Its protein product is CASKDGRSNQPQHF.

V usage is TRBV19 and J usage is TRBJ1-1; 10 nucleotides agree with TRBD1. V dropped 3 bases and J dropped 2; count of bases not matched to a gene: 6. Germline V gene lookup returns CDR1 LNHDA and CDR2 SQIVND (reference sequence). This CDR3 has 16 amino acids. CDR3 amino acids: CASSMRTGGHNTEAFF. In DNA form, the CDR3 reads TGTGCCAGTAGTATGCGGACAGGGGGGCACAACACTGAAGCTTTCTTT.

This rearrangement joins TRBV3-1 (or the pseudogene TRBV3-2) to TRBJ1-2; no reliable D call. V was cut by 0 bases and J by 4 bases, with 12 bases left in between. CDR1 LGHDT and CDR2 YNNKEL come from the germline V gene (reference sequence). The CDR3 spans 15 residues. The DNA for the CDR3 is TGTGCCAGCAGCCAAGATTTTGGCGGCGGCTATGGCTACACCTTC. Amino acids: CASSQDFGGGYGYTF.

The V gene is TRBV23-1, the J gene TRBJ2-7; TRBD1 matches 11 bases. TRBV23-1 is given ORF status, its function remaining uncertain. V dropped 6 bases and J dropped 1; count of bases not matched to a gene: 2. The CDR3 covers 14 residues. DNA for the CDR3: TGCGCCAGCAGCGGGACAGGGGGTTCCTACGAGCAGTACTTC. Translation gives CASSGTGGSYEQYF.

This clone was counted only a few times. V and J are TRBV2 and TRBJ2-2; 10 bases fit TRBD1. V lost 2 bases, J lost 4 bases, and 7 bases stayed unmatched. Germline-derived CDR1 and CDR2 are SNHLY and FYNNEI. The CDR3 length is 17 residues. The CDR3 sequence is CASSEKGQGRTTGELFF. CDR3 coding DNA: TGTGCCAGCAGTGAAAAGGGACAGGGGAGGACCACCGGGGAGCTGTTTTTT.

The chain combines TRBV9 with TRBJ2-1; 10 bases fit TRBD2. The V segment lost 7 bases and the J segment 7 bases; nucleotides outside the gene matches: 11. The germline V gene encodes CDR1 SGDLS and CDR2 YYNGEE. CDR3 length equals 15 residues. In DNA, the CDR3 is TGTGCCAGCGGCGACGGGACTAGCGTAGTGAATGAGCAGTTCTTC. This codes for CASGDGTSVVNEQFF.

The chain recombines TRBV5-1 with TRBJ1-5; D unclear. Trimming pared 4 bases from V and 0 bases from J, leaving 17 bases between. The CDR3 length is 17 residues. The germline V gene has CDR1 SGHRS and CDR2 YFSETQ. CDR3: CASSPGYRGDSNQPQHF. The CDR3 DNA sequence: TGCGCCAGCAGCCCCGGTTACCGGGGAGATAGCAATCAGCCCCAGCATTTT.

In this sample, this clone turned up a few times. The chain recombines TRBV9 with TRBJ1-1, with a tentative D call TRBD1 (5 bases). This CDR3 comprises 13 residues. The V end was cut by 4 bases, the J end by 1 base, with 8 bases between. Germline V gene sequence: CDR1 SGDLS, CDR2 YYNGEE. The CDR3 spells CASSPGQNTEAFF. The CDR3 DNA reads as TGTGCCAGCAGCCCAGGACAGAACACTGAAGCTTTCTTT.

The chain couples TRBV20-1 to TRBJ1-5; possibly TRBD1 for D (6 bases). CDR3 size: 16 residues. Germline values: CDR1 DFQATT, CDR2 SNEGSKA (reference sequence). Trimming stripped 3 bases from V and 7 bases from J, with 22 bases between. CDR3 sequence: CSASKDLQGLEQPQHF. In DNA, the CDR3 is TGCAGTGCTAGTAAGGATTTGCAGGGGCTCGAGCAGCCCCAGCATTTT.